Sequencing of this T cell receptor (beta chain) was carried out in a study of T cells in Graves' hyperthyroidism and ophthalmopathy. Study-wide points: Blood shared most expanded thyroid clonotypes above 0.001. Through a model of 13 V-J features, ophthalmopathy was separated from stable hyperthyroidism.

This clonotype has a count of ten or more. Its target is unknown. RNA transcripts served as the template for amplifying TCR beta CDR3 regions. A set of HTBI primers served as the primers for a first-round RT-PCR of the TCR CDR3. TCRdb re-derived calls from the multiplex PCR reads in MiXCR, one entry per CDR3 protein. The table records about 640,000 distinct CDR3 sequences, less than 25% of them present only once. Germline values: CDR1 SGHAT, CDR2 FQNNGV. The CDR3 sequence is 17 residues long. V shed 1 base and J shed 1 base, with 14 bases lying between them. A patient was excluded if there was uncontrolled infection, other autoimmune disease, pregnancy or lactation. Orbital computed tomography and thyroid ultrasound, together with serum TRAb and thyroxine and clinical symptoms, were used for diagnoses.

This receptor was taken from a young man with Graves' ophthalmopathy. The rearrangement uses TRBV11-2 and TRBJ1-5; D is possibly TRBD1 (6 bases). The sample taken for sequencing was blood. The CDR3 bases are TGTGCCAGCAGCTTAGGCACAGGGATGGGAAGCAATCAGCCCCAGCATTTT. Its translation is CASSLGTGMGSNQPQHF.